This paragraph reports one T cell receptor beta chain. This specimen belongs to a study of CD8 T cells in Susac syndrome. From blood CD8+ and CD4+ T cells, TCR beta sequences were generated. About 0.45 to 1 ug RNA was reverse transcribed with random hexamers. It was immunoSEQ multiplex PCR that amplified TCR beta CDR3 across 54 Vbeta and 13 Jbeta. A single record per CDR3 protein comes from TCRdb applying MiXCR to the immunoSEQ multiplex PCR reads. Among 200,000 or so distinct CDR3 sequences listed, 80% to 95% were seen once. Germline-derived CDR1 and CDR2 are SGHDN and FVKESK. This CDR3 comprises 14 residues. V was cut by 3 bases and J by 4 bases, with 12 bases left in between.

This receptor was obtained from a human donor with multiple sclerosis. This chain joins TRBV14 and TRBJ2-5; D is perhaps TRBD2 (6 bases). Material: CD8+ T cells from PBMCs. CDR3 loop: CASSHSGLGETQYF. The CDR3 nucleotides read TGTGCCAGCAGCCATTCGGGACTCGGAGAGACCCAGTACTTC.